This TCR beta chain was obtained from a study of liver allograft versus peripheral blood T cells. About the study: In transplanted livers, T cell receptor repertoires were compared with those found in the recipients' peripheral blood. Study-wide findings and caveats: Differences were reported between the T cell receptor repertoires inside liver allografts and those that were detected in peripheral blood.

Note on this clonotype: Its antigen is undetermined.

MiXCR, run by TCRdb on the reads, gives a single entry per CDR3 protein. The table lists roughly 10,000 distinct CDR3 sequences, 19% of them singletons. The receptor was derived from a human patient who had a liver transplant. A subset of T cells may come from the graft donor.

Written as DNA, the CDR3 is TGTGCCAGCAGCGCGGGACAGACATATAATTCACCCCTCCACTTT. Its protein product is CASSAGQTYNSPLHF. The chain has TRBV6-2 or TRBV6-3 and TRBJ1-6, with 7 bases that match TRBD1. CDR1 is MNHEY, CDR2 SVGEGT, per germline. CDR3 length: 15 amino acids. The ends lost 6 bases at V and 4 bases at J; junction bases unmatched: 6.